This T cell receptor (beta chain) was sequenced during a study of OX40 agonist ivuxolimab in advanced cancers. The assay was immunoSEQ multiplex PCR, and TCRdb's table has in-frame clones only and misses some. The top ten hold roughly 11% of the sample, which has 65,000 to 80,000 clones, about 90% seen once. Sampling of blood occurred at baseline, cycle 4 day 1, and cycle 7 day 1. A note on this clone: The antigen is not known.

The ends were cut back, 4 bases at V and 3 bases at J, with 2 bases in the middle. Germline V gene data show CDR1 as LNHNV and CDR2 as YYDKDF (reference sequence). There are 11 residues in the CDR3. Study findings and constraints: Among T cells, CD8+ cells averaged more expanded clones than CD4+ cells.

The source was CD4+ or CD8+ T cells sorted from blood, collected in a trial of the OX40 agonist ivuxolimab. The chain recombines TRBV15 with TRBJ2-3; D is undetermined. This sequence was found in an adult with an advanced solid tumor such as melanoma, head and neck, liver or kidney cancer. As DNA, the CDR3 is TGTGCCACCAGCATTACAGATACGCAGTATTTT. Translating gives CATSITDTQYF.